A selection of T cell receptor beta chains follows, all from one sample in a study of technical replicates of blood from a few donors. Using immunoSEQ multiplex PCR, the repertoire was profiled, and TCRdb retains in-frame clones only, with some absent. The table includes about 90,000 clones, 94% detected once. The specimen was T cells isolated from PBMCs. The receptors shown here come from a human donor in good health. CDR3s include the opening cysteine and the closing phenylalanine or tryptophan. D genes are given only for firm matches. Size is omitted from some rows. Given values are once, few, many or a class for expanded clones.

d_gene	v_gene	j_gene	abundance	CDR3aa	CDR3nt
TRBD2	TRBV5-1	TRBJ2-1	NA	CASSWGSGTSGGSSYNEQFF	TGCGCCAGCAGCTGGGGCTCCGGGACTAGCGGGGGGAGCTCCTACAATGAGCAGTTCTTC
TRBD1	TRBV11-2	TRBJ2-4	NA	CASSLILGTAENIQYF	TGTGCCAGCAGCTTGATTTTAGGGACAGCTGAAAACATTCAGTACTTC
TRBD2	TRBV4-1	TRBJ2-1	NA	CASSQDPLRGVYNEQFF	TGCGCCAGCAGCCAAGATCCTCTACGGGGGGTATACAATGAGCAGTTCTTC
NA	TRBV25-1	TRBJ2-2	NA	CASSPRGTGELFF	TGTGCCAGCAGTCCCCGGGGCACCGGGGAGCTGTTTTTT
NA	TRBV10-2	TRBJ1-2	NA	CASTETASYGYTF	TGCGCCAGCACCGAGACTGCCAGCTATGGCTACACCTTC
TRBD1	TRBV30	TRBJ1-2	NA	CAWEAGTGAYGYTF	TGTGCCTGGGAGGCCGGGACAGGGGCTTATGGCTACACCTTC
TRBD1	TRBV7-7	TRBJ2-2	NA	CASSPGTGANTGELFF	TGTGCCAGCAGCCCCGGGACAGGGGCGAACACCGGGGAGCTGTTTTTT
NA	TRBV4-1	TRBJ1-2	NA	CASSQWGVDYGYTF	TGCGCCAGCAGCCAATGGGGGGTCGACTATGGCTACACCTTC
NA	TRBV6-5	TRBJ2-7	NA	CASAISGEYEQYF	TGTGCCAGCGCGATTTCAGGCGAATACGAGCAGTACTTC
TRBD1	TRBV2	TRBJ2-5	NA	CASTSDRAAETQYF	TGTGCCAGCACTTCAGACAGGGCTGCAGAGACCCAGTACTTC
TRBD1	TRBV19	TRBJ2-1	NA	CASRTQPGQENEQFF	TGTGCCAGTAGGACGCAACCGGGACAGGAAAATGAGCAGTTCTTC
NA	TRBV6-4	TRBJ1-2	few	CASGEGTYGYTF	TGTGCCAGCGGAGAAGGTACCTATGGCTACACCTTC
NA	TRBV29-1	TRBJ1-2	NA	CSASPGARSYGYTF	TGCAGCGCCAGCCCAGGGGCTCGAAGCTATGGCTACACCTTC
TRBD1	TRBV5-6	TRBJ2-5	once	CASSLGFTGGLETQYF	TGTGCCAGCAGCTTGGGGTTCACAGGGGGCCTAGAGACCCAGTACTTC
NA	TRBV7-8	TRBJ2-1	NA	CASSPRQRAYNEQFF	TGTGCCAGCAGCCCCAGGCAGCGGGCCTACAATGAGCAGTTCTTC
TRBD2	TRBV9	TRBJ2-4	once	CASSPQTSGGKNIQYF	TGTGCCAGCAGCCCCCAGACTAGCGGGGGCAAAAACATTCAGTACTTC
NA	TRBV27	TRBJ1-1	NA	CASSFNREYDTEAFF	TGTGCCAGCAGTTTTAACAGGGAGTATGACACTGAAGCTTTCTTT
TRBD1	TRBV7-9	TRBJ1-2	once	CASSFGTGKVEGYTF	TGTGCCAGCAGCTTCGGGACAGGGAAGGTAGAGGGCTACACCTTC
TRBD1	TRBV2	TRBJ1-6	NA	CATTGQYNSPLHF	TGTGCGACAACGGGACAGTATAATTCACCCCTCCACTTT
NA	TRBV28	TRBJ2-7	NA	CASSRIAGRGYEQYF	TGTGCCAGCAGCAGGATTGCCGGAAGGGGCTACGAGCAGTACTTC
NA	TRBV29-1	TRBJ1-4	NA	CSAKQGSNEKLFF	TGCAGCGCCAAACAGGGATCTAATGAAAAACTGTTTTTT
TRBD1	TRBV27	TRBJ2-1	NA	CASSATGAPYNEQFF	TGTGCCAGCAGTGCAACAGGGGCACCCTACAATGAGCAGTTCTTC
TRBD1	TRBV7-2	TRBJ2-5	NA	CASSSGQGTETQYF	TGTGCCAGCAGCTCCGGACAGGGCACAGAGACCCAGTACTTC
TRBD1	TRBV2	TRBJ1-2	NA	CASSAMDRGNYGYTF	TGTGCCAGCAGTGCGATGGACAGGGGGAACTATGGCTACACCTTC
NA	TRBV2	TRBJ1-2	NA	CASSSAGGGTHNYYGYTF	TGTGCCAGCAGTTCGGCGGGGGGGGGTACCCATAACTACTATGGCTACACCTTC
NA	TRBV30	TRBJ1-3	NA	CAWSVGGSGNTIYF	TGTGCCTGGAGTGTAGGGGGCTCTGGAAACACCATATATTTT
NA	TRBV18	TRBJ1-2	NA	CASSDAGANYGYTF	TGTGCCAGCTCAGATGCTGGAGCTAACTATGGCTACACCTTC
NA	TRBV7-6	TRBJ2-5	NA	CASSLGSRIQETQYF	TGTGCCAGCAGCTTAGGATCTAGGATCCAAGAGACCCAGTACTTC
TRBD1	TRBV27	TRBJ2-3	NA	CASSPDRADTQYF	TGTGCCAGCAGTCCGGACAGGGCAGATACGCAGTATTTT
NA	TRBV18	TRBJ2-7	NA	CASSGGSALPSSYEQYF	TGTGCCAGCTCTGGGGGCAGCGCCCTTCCCAGCTCCTACGAGCAGTACTTC
TRBD1	TRBV30	TRBJ1-1	NA	CAWSPGGNTEAFF	TGTGCCTGGAGTCCAGGGGGCAACACTGAAGCTTTCTTT
TRBD2	TRBV2	TRBJ2-7	once	CASPRLAGGHSYEQYF	TGTGCCAGCCCCCGACTAGCGGGAGGGCACTCCTACGAGCAGTACTTC
TRBD2	TRBV5-1	TRBJ2-5	NA	CASWAGTSFVETQYF	TGCGCCAGCTGGGCCGGGACTAGCTTTGTCGAGACCCAGTACTTC
TRBD2	TRBV6-4	TRBJ2-1	NA	CASSDLGLAWPGEQFF	TGTGCCAGCAGTGACCTGGGACTAGCTTGGCCGGGAGAGCAGTTCTTC
TRBD1	TRBV4-1	TRBJ2-7	NA	CASSQYLWDSSYEQYF	TGCGCCAGCAGCCAATACCTCTGGGACAGCTCCTACGAGCAGTACTTC
TRBD2	TRBV28	TRBJ2-5	NA	CASSPPVFRAERLAGDSETQYF	TGTGCCAGCAGCCCTCCCGTTTTTAGGGCGGAGCGACTAGCGGGAGACTCGGAGACCCAGTACTTC
NA	TRBV5-4	TRBJ2-2	NA	CASPGNTGELFF	TGTGCCAGCCCCGGGAACACCGGGGAGCTGTTTTTT
NA	TRBV27	TRBJ1-1	NA	CASRPGLNTEAFF	TGTGCCAGCAGACCAGGGTTGAACACTGAAGCTTTCTTT
NA	TRBV7-2	TRBJ1-1	NA	CASSLVGGRGTEAFF	TGTGCCAGCAGCTTAGTCGGGGGGCGCGGTACTGAAGCTTTCTTT
TRBD2	TRBV30	TRBJ2-3	NA	CAWSVLWGRAPDTQYF	TGTGCCTGGAGTGTACTGTGGGGGAGGGCCCCAGATACGCAGTATTTT
TRBD2	TRBV7-8	TRBJ2-1	NA	CASIFGTSGNKQFF	TGTGCCAGCATCTTTGGGACTAGCGGGAACAAGCAGTTCTTC
NA	TRBV28	TRBJ1-3	NA	CASSDAGSGNTIYF	TGTGCCAGCAGTGACGCGGGCTCTGGAAACACCATATATTTT
NA	TRBV2	TRBJ1-1	few	CASSGSGWTEAFF	TGTGCCAGCAGTGGGTCGGGGTGGACTGAAGCTTTCTTT
NA	TRBV2	TRBJ2-1	NA	CATTTGTEQFF	TGTGCCACCACTACGGGGACAGAGCAGTTCTTC
NA	TRBV4-1	TRBJ1-2	NA	CASSQVFVWDNGYTF	TGCGCCAGCAGCCAAGTCTTTGTTTGGGACAACGGCTACACCTTC
TRBD2	TRBV27	TRBJ2-7	NA	CASSPGTIAYEQYF	TGTGCCAGCAGTCCGGGGACTATTGCCTACGAGCAGTACTTC